This TCR beta chain was retrieved from a study of T cells in Graves' hyperthyroidism and ophthalmopathy. The source material, RNA transcripts, was used to amplify TCR beta CDR3 regions. The study used the HTBI primer set for a first-round RT-PCR of the TCR CDR3. TCRdb reanalysed the multiplex PCR reads using MiXCR and keeps one entry per CDR3 protein. Of around 240,000 distinct CDR3 sequences in the sample, approximately 16% are singletons; the top ten hold 28%. V lost 8 bases and J 1 base, leaving 6 bases between the germline ends. The CDR3 loop spans 11 amino acids. CDR1 is SEHNR and CDR2 is FQNEAQ in the germline V gene (reference sequence). From roughly 9.2 ml of fresh peripheral blood, PBMCs were isolated. This clonotype was found many times. Antigen specificity is unknown. General observations from the study: Most thyroid clonotypes expanded above 0.001 appeared in blood too.

Input material: blood. The sequence was obtained from a woman between 18 and 30 years old with Graves' ophthalmopathy. The chain joins TRBV7-9 to TRBJ2-7; TRBD2 is a possible D gene (6 bases). DNA for the CDR3: TGTGCCAGCGGGGGGTCCTACGAGCAGTACTTC. Its protein product is CASGGSYEQYF.